Reported below is one TCR beta chain. This clonotype was observed a few times. Its recognized antigen is unknown. Base qualities are not provided; no much larger clone lies one nucleotide away. The instrument was an Illumina HiSeq 1500. TCRdb trimmed the raw reads at Q25, called clones with MiXCR and kept productive beta chains. Every distinct CDR3 protein forms one entry, paired with its most common genes and DNA. Recorded for this sample are 170,000 or so distinct CDR3 sequences; about 18% of them occurred a single time. About 23% of the sample lies in the top ten. The source of the sample is a study of T cell repertoires in cytomegalovirus infection (dated by TCRdb to about 2019). Regarding the study in general: Donor HLA type was relevant to the analysis, because carriage of CMV infection together with the matching HLA type was indicated by public TCR beta signatures. Results the study describes overall, beyond this receptor: The ex vivo response was dominated by HLA-C-restricted CMV-specific TCR beta clonotypes, which also provided the single most frequent clonotype in two of eight donors. In both this cohort and an independent cohort of more than 350 donors, the cumulative frequency of public TCR beta family members distinguished carriers of CMV infection plus the relevant HLA type.

The CDR3 starts with the cysteine, ends with the phenylalanine, and has 12 residues. CDR3 DNA only is kept here, 36 bases in frame from base 1. V loses 2 bases, J loses 5 bases, and the germline ends lie 6 bases apart. Per the germline V gene, MDHEN is the CDR1 and SYDVKM is the CDR2. The sequencing input was CD8+ T cells from PBMCs. The sequence joins TRBV28 to TRBJ1-1; no D gene call is confident. The clonotype comes from a human donor in good health (CMV status not recorded). Some clones in this sample may be carry-over from other donors' samples. Read as DNA, the sequence is TGTGCCAGCAGTTTACCGACGACTGAAGCTTTCTTT. This yields the protein CASSLPTTEAFF.